This T cell receptor beta chain was captured in a study of shared clonotypes between healthy human individuals. TCRdb's table, derived via immunoSEQ multiplex PCR, lists solely in-frame clones and lacks some. The data show around 180,000 clones, roughly 91% seen once. This CDR3 is 14 amino acids long. Germline assignment: CDR1 SGHDN and CDR2 FVKESK. The V and J ends lost 3 bases and 7 bases respectively, with 16 bases between them. Sequences were obtained from naive CD4+ T cells sorted from blood. Documented subset: CD45RA+ positively selected. The chain couples TRBV14 to TRBJ2-7; no clear D. The source of this sequence is a woman under 40 in good health. CDR3 sequence (DNA): TGTGCCAGCAGCCAGACAATGGCCACTGGGGAGCAGTACTTC. Translating gives CASSQTMATGEQYF.